The next 2 T cell receptor beta chains were all read from a single sample in a study of shared T cell receptors in the human thymus. The table came from immunoSEQ multiplex PCR; TCRdb's copy has only in-frame clones and leaves some out. The repertoire holds about 380,000 clones, with just under 95% as singletons. Source material: thymocytes. These receptors were collected from a human donor.

The rearrangement links TRBV30 to TRBJ2-7; 9 nucleotides align to TRBD2. The CDR3 covers 15 residues. Germline CDR1 GTSNPN, CDR2 SVGIG (reference sequence). Trimming cost V 2 bases and J 1 base; bases outside gene matches: 6. In nucleotides, the CDR3 is TGTGCCTGGAGTCCCGGGACTAGCAGTTCCTACGAGCAGTACTTC. This codes for CAWSPGTSSSYEQYF.

The rearrangement uses TRBV23-1 and TRBJ2-7, with no clear D. TRBV23-1 is an ORF; its function is uncertain. V was trimmed by 8 bases and J by 3 bases, leaving 20 bases between them. This CDR3 spans 15 amino acids. The CDR3 is CASGPHIGNHYEQYF. The CDR3 coding sequence is TGCGCCAGCGGCCCTCATATAGGGAATCACTACGAGCAGTACTTC.